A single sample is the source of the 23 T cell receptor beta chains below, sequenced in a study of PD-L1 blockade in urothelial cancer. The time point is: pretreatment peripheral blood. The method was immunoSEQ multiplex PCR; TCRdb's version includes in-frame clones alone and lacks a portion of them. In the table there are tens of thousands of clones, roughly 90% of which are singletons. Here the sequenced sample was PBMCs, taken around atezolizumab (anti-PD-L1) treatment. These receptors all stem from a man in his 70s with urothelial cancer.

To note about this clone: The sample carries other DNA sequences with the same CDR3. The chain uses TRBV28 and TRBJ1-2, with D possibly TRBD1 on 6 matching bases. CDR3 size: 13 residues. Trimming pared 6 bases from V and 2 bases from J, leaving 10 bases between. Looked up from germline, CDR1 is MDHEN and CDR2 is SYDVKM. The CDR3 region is CASSLTGNYGYTF. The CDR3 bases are TGTGCCAGCAGCCTCACAGGGAACTATGGCTACACCTTC.

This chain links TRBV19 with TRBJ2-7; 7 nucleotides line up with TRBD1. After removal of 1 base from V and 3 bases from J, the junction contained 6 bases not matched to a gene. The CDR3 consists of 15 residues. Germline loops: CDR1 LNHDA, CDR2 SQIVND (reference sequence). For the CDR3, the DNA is TGTGCCAGTAGTATAGGACAGGGCTCGTTCTACGAGCAGTACTTC. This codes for CASSIGQGSFYEQYF.

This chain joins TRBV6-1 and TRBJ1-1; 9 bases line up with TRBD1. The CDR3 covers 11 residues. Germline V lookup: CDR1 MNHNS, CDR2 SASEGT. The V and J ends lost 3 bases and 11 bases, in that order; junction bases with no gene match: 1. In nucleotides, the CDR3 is TGTGCCAGCAGTGACGACAGGGGGGCTTTCTTT. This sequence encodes CASSDDRGAFF.

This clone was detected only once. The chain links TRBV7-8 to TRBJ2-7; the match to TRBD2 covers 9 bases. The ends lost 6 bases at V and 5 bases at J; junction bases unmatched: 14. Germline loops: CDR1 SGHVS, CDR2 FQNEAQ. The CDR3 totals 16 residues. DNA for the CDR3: TGTGCCAGCAGTCAACGTCCGGGACTAGCTCCCCACGAGCAGTACTTC. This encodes CASSQRPGLAPHEQYF.

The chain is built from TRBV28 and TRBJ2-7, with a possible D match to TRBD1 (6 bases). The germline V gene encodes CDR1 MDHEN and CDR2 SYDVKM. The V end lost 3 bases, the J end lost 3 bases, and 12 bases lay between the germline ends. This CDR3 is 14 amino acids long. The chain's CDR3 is CASSFLDRSYEQYF. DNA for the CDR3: TGTGCCAGCAGTTTTTTGGACAGAAGCTACGAGCAGTACTTC.

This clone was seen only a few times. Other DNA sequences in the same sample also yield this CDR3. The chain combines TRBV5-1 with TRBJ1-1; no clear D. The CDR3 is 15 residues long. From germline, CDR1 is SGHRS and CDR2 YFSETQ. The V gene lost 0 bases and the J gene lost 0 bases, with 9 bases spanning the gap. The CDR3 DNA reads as TGCGCCAGCAGCTTGGGAGCAGACATGAACACTGAAGCTTTCTTT. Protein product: CASSLGADMNTEAFF. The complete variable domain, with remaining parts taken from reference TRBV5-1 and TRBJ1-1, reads KAGVTQTPRYLIKTRGQQVTLSCSPISGHRSVSWYQQTPGQGLQFLFEYFSETQRNKGNFPGRFSGRQFSNSRSEMNVSTLELGDSALYLCASSLGADMNTEAFFGQGTRLTVV.

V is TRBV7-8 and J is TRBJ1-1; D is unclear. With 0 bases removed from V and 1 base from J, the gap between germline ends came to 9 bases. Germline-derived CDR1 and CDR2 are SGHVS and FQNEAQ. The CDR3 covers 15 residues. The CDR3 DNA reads TGTGCCAGCAGCTTAGCTCAGGCCCCGAACACTGAAGCTTTCTTT. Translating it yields CASSLAQAPNTEAFF.

In DNA, the CDR3 is TGTGCCAGCAGCCAAACCGGACTAGGAACTAAGAACACCGGGGAGCTGTTTTTT. Encoded protein: CASSQTGLGTKNTGELFF. The chain has TRBV11-2 and TRBJ2-2, with 7 bases identical to TRBD2. Germline V gives CDR1 SGHAT, CDR2 FQNNGV. There are 18 residues in the CDR3. V lost 5 bases, J lost 1 base, and 13 bases stayed unmatched.

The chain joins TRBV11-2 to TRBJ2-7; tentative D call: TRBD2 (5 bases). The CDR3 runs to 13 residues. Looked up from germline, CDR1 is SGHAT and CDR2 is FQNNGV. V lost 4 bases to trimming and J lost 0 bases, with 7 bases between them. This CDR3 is CASSSAGSYEQYF. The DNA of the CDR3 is TGTGCCAGCAGCTCCGCGGGCTCCTACGAGCAGTACTTC.

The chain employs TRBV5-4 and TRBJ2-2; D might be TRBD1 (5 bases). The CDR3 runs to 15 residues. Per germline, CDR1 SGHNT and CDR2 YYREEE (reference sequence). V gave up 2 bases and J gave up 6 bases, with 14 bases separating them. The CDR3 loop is CASSLARGHAGELFF. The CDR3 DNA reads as TGTGCCAGCAGCTTAGCGAGAGGACATGCCGGGGAGCTGTTTTTT.

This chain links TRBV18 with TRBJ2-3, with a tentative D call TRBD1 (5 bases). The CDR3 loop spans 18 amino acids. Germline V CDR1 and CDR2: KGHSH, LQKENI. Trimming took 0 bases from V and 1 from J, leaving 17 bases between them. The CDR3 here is CASSPPWPKQGGTDTQYF. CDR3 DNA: TGTGCCAGCTCACCACCGTGGCCCAAGCAGGGCGGCACAGATACGCAGTATTTT.

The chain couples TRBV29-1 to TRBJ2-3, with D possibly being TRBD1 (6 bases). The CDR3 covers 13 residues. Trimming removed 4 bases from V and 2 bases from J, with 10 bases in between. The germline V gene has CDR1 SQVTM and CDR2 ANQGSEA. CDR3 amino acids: CSVAHRATDTQYF. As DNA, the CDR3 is TGCAGCGTTGCGCACAGGGCCACAGATACGCAGTATTTT.

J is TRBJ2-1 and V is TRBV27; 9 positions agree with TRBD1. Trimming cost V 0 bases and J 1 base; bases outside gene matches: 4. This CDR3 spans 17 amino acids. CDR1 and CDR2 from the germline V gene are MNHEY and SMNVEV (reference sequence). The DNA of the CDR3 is TGTGCCAGCAGTTTATCGGGGACAGGGAGGTCCTACAATGAGCAGTTCTTC. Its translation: CASSLSGTGRSYNEQFF.

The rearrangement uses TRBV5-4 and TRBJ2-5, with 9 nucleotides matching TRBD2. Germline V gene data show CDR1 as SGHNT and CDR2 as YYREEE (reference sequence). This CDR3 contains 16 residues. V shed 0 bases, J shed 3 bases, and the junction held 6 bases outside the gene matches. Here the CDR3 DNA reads TGTGCCAGCAGCTTGGAAGGGCTAGCGGGAAAAGAGACCCAGTACTTC. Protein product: CASSLEGLAGKETQYF.

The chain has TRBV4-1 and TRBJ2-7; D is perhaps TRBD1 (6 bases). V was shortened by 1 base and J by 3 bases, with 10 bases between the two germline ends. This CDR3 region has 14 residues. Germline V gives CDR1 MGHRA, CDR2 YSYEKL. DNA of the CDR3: TGCGCCAGCAGCCAAGCACTAGGGGGCTACGAGCAGTACTTC. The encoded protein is CASSQALGGYEQYF.

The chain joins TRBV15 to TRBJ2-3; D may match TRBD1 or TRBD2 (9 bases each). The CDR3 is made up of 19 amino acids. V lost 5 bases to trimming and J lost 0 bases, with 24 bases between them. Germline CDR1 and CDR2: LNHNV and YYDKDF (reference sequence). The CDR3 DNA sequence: TGTGCCACCAGCGGAGGACAGGGGACGGCGGGAGGGAGCACAGATACGCAGTATTTT. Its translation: CATSGGQGTAGGSTDTQYF.

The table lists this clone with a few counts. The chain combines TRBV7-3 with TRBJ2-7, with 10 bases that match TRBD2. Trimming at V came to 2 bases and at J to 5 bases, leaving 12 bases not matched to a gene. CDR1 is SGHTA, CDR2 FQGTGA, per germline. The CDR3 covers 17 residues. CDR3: CASSLVVASGSLNEQYF. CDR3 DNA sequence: TGTGCCAGCAGCTTAGTAGTGGCTAGCGGGAGTCTGAACGAGCAGTACTTC.

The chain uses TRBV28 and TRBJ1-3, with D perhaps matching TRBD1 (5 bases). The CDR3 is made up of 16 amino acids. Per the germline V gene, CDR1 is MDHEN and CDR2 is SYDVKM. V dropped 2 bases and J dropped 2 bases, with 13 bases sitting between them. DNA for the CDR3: TGTGCCAGCAGTTTAAGGGGCGTCAGACCTGGAAACACCATATATTTT. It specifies CASSLRGVRPGNTIYF.

The CDR3 DNA reads as TGTGCCTGGGAACTAGGATCCAGCTCCTACAATGAGCAGTTCTTC. This gives the protein CAWELGSSSYNEQFF. The V gene is TRBV30, the J gene TRBJ2-1, with a possible D match to TRBD2 (5 bases). The V gene's germline CDR1 is GTSNPN and CDR2 SVGIG (reference sequence). The CDR3 spans 15 residues. Trimming pared 5 bases from V and 0 bases from J, leaving 14 bases between.

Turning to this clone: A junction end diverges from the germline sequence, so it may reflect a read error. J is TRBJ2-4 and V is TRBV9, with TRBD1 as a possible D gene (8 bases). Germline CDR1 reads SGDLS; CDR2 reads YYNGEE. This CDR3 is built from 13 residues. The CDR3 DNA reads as TGTGCCAGCAGCCCTCCACAGGGGGGGGACTTCAGCTTC. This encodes CASSPPQGGDFSF.

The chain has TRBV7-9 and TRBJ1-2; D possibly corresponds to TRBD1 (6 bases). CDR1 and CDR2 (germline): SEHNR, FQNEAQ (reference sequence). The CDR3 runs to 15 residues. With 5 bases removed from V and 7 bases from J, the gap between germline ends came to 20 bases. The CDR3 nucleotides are TGTGCCAGCAGCGGATCCAGGGGCCTGGATTCTGGCTACACCTTC. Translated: CASSGSRGLDSGYTF.

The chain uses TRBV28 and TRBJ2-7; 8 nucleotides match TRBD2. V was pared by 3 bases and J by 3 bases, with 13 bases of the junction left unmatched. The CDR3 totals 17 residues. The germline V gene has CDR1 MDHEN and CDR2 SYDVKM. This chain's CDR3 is CASSLTLFSSGNYEQYF. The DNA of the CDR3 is TGTGCCAGCAGTTTGACACTCTTTAGTAGCGGGAACTACGAGCAGTACTTC.

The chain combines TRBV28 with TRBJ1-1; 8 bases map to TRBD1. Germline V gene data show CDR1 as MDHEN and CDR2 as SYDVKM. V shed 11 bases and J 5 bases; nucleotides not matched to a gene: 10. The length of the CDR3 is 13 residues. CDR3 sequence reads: CALQGVDRTEAFF. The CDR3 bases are TGTGCCCTACAGGGGGTCGATCGAACTGAAGCTTTCTTT.